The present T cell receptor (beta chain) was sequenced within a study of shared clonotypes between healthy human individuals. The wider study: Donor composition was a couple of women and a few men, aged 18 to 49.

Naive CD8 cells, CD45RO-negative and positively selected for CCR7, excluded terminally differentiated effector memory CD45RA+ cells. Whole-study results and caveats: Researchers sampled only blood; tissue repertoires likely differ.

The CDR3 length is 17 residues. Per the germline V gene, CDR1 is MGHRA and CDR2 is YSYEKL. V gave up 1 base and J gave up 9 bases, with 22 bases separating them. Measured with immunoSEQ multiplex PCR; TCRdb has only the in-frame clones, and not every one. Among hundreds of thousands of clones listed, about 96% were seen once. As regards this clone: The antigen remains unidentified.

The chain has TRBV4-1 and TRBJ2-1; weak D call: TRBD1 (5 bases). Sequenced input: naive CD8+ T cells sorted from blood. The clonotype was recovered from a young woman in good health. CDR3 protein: CASSQAPLRDPTTEQFF. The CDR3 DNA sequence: TGCGCCAGCAGCCAAGCCCCCCTCAGGGATCCTACAACTGAGCAGTTCTTC.